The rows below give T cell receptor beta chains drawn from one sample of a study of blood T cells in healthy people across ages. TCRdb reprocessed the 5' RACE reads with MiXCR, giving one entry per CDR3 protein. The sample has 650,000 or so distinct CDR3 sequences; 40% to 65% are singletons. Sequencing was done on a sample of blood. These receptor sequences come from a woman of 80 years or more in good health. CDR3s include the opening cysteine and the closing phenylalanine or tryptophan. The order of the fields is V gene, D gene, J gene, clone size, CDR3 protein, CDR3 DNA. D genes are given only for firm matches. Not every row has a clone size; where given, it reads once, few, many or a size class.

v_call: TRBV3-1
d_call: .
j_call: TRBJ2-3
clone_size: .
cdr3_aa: CASSQEALPRTDTQYF
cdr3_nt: TGTGCCAGCAGCCAAGAAGCACTCCCCCGCACAGATACGCAGTATTTT

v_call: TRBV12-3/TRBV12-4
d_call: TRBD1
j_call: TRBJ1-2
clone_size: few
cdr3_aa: CASSAGRGPGYTF
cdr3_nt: TGTGCCAGCAGTGCGGGCAGGGGGCCTGGCTACACCTTC

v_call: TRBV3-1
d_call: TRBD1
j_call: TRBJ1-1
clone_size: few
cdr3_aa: CASSPGTGQNTEAFF
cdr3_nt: TGTGCCAGCAGCCCCGGGACAGGACAGAACACTGAAGCTTTCTTT

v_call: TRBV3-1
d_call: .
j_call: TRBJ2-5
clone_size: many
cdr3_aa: CASSQSSETQYF
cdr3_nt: TGTGCCAGCAGCCAGAGTTCGGAGACCCAGTACTTC

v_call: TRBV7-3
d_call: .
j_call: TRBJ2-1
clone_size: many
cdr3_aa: CASSSGGILNEQFF
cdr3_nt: TGTGCCAGCAGCTCCGGGGGAATTCTCAATGAGCAGTTCTTC

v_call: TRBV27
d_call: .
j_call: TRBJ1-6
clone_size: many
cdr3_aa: CASSSASRSPLHF
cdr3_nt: TGTGCCAGCAGTTCGGCTTCGCGATCACCCCTCCACTTT

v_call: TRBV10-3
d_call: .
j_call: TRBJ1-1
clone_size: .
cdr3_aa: CAISGTNTDAFF
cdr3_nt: TGTGCCATCAGCGGGACGAACACTGATGCTTTCTTT

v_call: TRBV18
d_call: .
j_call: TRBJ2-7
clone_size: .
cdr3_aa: CASSPLGRAYEQYF
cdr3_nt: TGTGCCAGCTCACCCTTGGGTAGGGCTTACGAGCAGTACTTC

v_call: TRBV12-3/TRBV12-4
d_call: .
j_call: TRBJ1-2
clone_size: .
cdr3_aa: CASSFAGGPNYGYTF
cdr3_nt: TGTGCCAGCAGTTTCGCGGGGGGACCCAACTATGGCTACACCTTC

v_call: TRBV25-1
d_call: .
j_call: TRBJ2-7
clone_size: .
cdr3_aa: CASQVGGIYEQYF
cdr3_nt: TGTGCCAGTCAAGTGGGGGGTATCTACGAGCAGTACTTC

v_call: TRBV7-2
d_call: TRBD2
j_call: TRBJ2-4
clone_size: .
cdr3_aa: CASSPRERGRNIQYF
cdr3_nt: TGTGCCAGCAGCCCACGAGAGCGGGGGAGGAACATTCAGTACTTC

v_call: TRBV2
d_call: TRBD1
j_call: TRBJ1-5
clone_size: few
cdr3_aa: CASSEQGAHQPQHF
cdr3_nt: TGTGCCAGCAGTGAACAGGGGGCACATCAGCCCCAGCATTTT

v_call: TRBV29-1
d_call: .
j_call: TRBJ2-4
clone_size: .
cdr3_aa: CSVEDYGEGGAKNIQYF
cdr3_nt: TGCAGCGTTGAAGATTATGGAGAAGGGGGAGCCAAAAACATTCAGTACTTC

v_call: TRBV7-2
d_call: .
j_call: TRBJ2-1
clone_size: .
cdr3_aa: CASKLEQATYNEQFF
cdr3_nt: TGTGCCAGCAAGTTAGAACAGGCTACCTACAATGAGCAGTTCTTC

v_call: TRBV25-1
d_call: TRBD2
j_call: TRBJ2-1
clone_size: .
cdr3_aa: CAWVNGLAGGPERVNEQFF
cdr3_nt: TGTGCGTGGGTTAACGGGCTAGCGGGGGGGCCTGAGAGGGTCAATGAGCAGTTCTTC

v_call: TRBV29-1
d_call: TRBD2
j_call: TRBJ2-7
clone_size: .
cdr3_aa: CSVGELAGSYEQYF
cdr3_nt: TGCAGCGTTGGTGAACTAGCGGGCTCCTACGAGCAGTACTTC

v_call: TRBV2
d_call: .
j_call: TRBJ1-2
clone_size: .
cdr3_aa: CASSESMGLIDGYTF
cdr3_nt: TGTGCCAGCAGTGAGTCGATGGGGCTTATAGATGGCTACACCTTC

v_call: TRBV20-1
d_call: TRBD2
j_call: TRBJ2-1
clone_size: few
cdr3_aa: CSARVPLAGANYNEQFF
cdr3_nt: TGCAGTGCTAGAGTGCCCCTAGCGGGAGCGAACTACAATGAGCAGTTCTTC

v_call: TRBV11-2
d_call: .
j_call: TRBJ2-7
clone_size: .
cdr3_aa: CASSSSLNQYF
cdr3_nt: TGTGCCAGCAGCTCTTCCCTCAACCAGTACTTC

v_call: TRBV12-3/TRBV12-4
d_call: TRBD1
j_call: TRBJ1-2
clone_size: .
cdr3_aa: CASSVQGEDGYTF
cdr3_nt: TGTGCCAGCAGTGTACAGGGGGAGGATGGCTACACCTTC

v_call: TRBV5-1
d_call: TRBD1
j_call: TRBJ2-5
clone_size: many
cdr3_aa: CASSPPQGIVETQYF
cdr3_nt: TGCGCCAGCAGCCCCCCACAGGGGATTGTAGAGACCCAGTACTTC

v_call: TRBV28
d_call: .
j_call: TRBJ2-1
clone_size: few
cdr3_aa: CASSSPDPPRNEQFF
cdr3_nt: TGTGCCAGCAGTTCCCCGGATCCCCCTCGGAATGAGCAGTTCTTC

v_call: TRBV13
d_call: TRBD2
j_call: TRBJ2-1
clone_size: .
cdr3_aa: CASSPGLAGGRYNEQFF
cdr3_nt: TGTGCCAGCAGTCCCGGACTAGCGGGGGGACGCTACAATGAGCAGTTCTTC

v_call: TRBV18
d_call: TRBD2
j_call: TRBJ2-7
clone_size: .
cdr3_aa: CASSPDPSGYEQYF
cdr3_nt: TGTGCCAGCTCACCAGATCCTAGCGGCTACGAGCAGTACTTC

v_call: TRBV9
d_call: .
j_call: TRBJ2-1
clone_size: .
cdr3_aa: CASDLGGLGLRGEQFF
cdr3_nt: TGTGCCAGCGACCTGGGGGGCCTAGGCCTCAGGGGTGAGCAGTTCTTC

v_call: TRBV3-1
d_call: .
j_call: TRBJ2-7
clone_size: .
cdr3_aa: CASSSVRRHEQYF
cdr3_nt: TGTGCCAGCAGCTCAGTACGGCGACACGAGCAGTACTTC

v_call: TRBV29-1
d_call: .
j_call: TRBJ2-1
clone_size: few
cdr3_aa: CSVEAVLGHNEQFF
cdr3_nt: TGCAGCGTTGAAGCCGTCCTAGGGCACAATGAGCAGTTCTTC

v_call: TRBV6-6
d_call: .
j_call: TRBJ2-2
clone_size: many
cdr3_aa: CASSYPKGGFNTGELFF
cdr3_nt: TGTGCCAGCAGTTATCCAAAGGGGGGCTTTAACACCGGGGAGCTGTTTTTT

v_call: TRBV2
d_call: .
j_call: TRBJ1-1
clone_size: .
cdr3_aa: CASSPPSARGNTEAFF
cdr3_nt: TGTGCCAGCAGTCCCCCGAGCGCGAGAGGGAACACTGAAGCTTTCTTT

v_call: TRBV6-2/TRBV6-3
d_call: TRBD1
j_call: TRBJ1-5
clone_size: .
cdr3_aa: CASRTGTEYQPQHF
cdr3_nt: TGTGCCAGCAGAACCGGGACAGAGTACCAGCCCCAGCATTTT

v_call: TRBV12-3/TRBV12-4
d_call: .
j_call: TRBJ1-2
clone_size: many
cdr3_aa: CASSLGTEGVYGYTF
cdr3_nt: TGTGCCAGCAGTTTAGGGACGGAGGGGGTATATGGCTACACCTTC

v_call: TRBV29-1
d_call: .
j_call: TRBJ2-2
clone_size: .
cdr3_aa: CSVEKSRALGSGELFF
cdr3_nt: TGCAGCGTTGAAAAAAGCCGGGCCCTCGGGTCCGGGGAGCTGTTTTTT

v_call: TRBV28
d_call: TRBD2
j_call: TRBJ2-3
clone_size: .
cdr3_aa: CASSSQAGIDTQYF
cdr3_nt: TGTGCCAGCAGTTCCCAAGCGGGAATAGATACGCAGTATTTT

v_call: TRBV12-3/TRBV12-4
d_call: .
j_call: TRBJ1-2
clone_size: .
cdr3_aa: CASRAGGDGYTF
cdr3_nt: TGTGCCAGCAGAGCCGGCGGGGATGGCTACACCTTC

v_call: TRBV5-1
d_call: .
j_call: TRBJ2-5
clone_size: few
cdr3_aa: CASSLVASAQETQYF
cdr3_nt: TGCGCCAGCAGCTTGGTCGCGTCAGCACAAGAGACCCAGTACTTC

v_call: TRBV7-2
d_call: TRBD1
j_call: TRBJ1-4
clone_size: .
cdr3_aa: CASSTRTGMPFF
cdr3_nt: TGTGCCAGCAGCACACGGACAGGGATGCCGTTTTTT

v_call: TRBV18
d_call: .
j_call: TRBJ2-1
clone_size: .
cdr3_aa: CASSPMPGYNEQFF
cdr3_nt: TGTGCCAGCTCACCAATGCCGGGCTACAATGAGCAGTTCTTC

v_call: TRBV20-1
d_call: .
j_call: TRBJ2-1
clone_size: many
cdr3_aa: CSALRRQEHYNEQFF
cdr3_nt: TGCAGTGCTCTTCGCCGACAGGAACATTACAATGAGCAGTTCTTC

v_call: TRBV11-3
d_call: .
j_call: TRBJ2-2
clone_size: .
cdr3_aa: CASSPGGPKGGELFF
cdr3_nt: TGTGCCAGCAGCCCAGGCGGGCCAAAAGGGGGGGAGCTGTTTTTT

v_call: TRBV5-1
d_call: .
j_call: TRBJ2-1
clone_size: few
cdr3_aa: CASSSGLPTYNEQFF
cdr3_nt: TGCGCCAGCAGCTCTGGACTTCCGACCTACAATGAGCAGTTCTTC

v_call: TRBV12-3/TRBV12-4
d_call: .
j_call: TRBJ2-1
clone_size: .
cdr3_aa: CASSLQGLGRNEQFF
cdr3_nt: TGTGCCAGCAGTTTACAGGGGCTCGGGAGGAATGAGCAGTTCTTC

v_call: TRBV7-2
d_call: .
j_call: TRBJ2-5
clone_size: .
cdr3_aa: CASSARAVGNEQYF
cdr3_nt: TGTGCCAGCAGCGCCAGGGCCGTCGGGAATGAGCAGTACTTC

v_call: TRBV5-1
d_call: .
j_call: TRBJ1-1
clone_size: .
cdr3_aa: CASSGPDGRTEAFF
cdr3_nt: TGCGCCAGCAGCGGCCCGGACGGTAGGACTGAAGCTTTCTTT

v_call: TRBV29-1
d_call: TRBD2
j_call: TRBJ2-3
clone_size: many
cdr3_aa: CTISGGADTQYF
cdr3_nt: TGCACCATTAGCGGGGGGGCAGATACGCAGTATTTT

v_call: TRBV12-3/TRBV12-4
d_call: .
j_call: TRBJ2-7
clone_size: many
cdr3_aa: CASRRAATYEQYF
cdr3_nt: TGTGCCAGCAGGCGAGCGGCAACCTACGAGCAGTACTTC

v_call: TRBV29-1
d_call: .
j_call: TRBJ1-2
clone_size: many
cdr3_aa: CSALGTVGGYTF
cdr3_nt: TGCAGCGCCTTGGGTACAGTTGGTGGCTACACCTTC

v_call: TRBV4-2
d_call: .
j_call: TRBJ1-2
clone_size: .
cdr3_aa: CASSQDFRPPYGYTF
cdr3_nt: TGTGCCAGCAGCCAAGATTTCAGGCCTCCGTATGGCTACACCTTC

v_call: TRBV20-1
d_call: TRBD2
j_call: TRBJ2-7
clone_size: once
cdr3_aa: CSARVGRLPYEQYF
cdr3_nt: TGCAGTGCTAGAGTCGGGAGGCTGCCCTACGAGCAGTACTTC

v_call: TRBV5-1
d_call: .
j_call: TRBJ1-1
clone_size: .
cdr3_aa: CASSPGRGQRHTEAFF
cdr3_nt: TGCGCCAGCAGCCCCGGCAGGGGCCAACGGCACACTGAAGCTTTCTTT

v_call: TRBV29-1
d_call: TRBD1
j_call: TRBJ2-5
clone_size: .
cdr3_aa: CSAKQGKYSEQYF
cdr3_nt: TGCAGCGCCAAACAGGGGAAATATTCTGAGCAGTACTTC

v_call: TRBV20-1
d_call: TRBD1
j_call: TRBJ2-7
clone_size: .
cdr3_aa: CSATTGTGLAYEQYF
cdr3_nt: TGCAGTGCTACTACGGGGACAGGACTCGCCTACGAGCAGTACTTC

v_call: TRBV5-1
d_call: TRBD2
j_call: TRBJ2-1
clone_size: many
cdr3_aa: CASSFVGRGDEQFF
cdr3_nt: TGCGCCAGCAGCTTCGTCGGGAGGGGGGATGAGCAGTTCTTC

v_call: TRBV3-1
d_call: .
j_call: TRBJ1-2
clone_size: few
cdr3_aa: CASSQGQVELYGYTF
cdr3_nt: TGTGCCAGCAGCCAAGGACAGGTCGAACTCTATGGCTACACCTTC

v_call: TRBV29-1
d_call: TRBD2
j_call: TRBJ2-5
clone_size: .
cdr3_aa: CSGAGDRETQYF
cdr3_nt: TGCAGCGGAGCGGGGGATCGGGAGACCCAGTACTTC

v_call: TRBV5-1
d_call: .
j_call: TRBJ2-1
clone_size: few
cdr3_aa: CASSSGPTQFF
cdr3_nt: TGCGCCAGCAGCAGTGGCCCGACGCAGTTCTTC

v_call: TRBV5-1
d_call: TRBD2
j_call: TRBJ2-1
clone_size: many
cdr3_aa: CASSSHVLLAGGEQFF
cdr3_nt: TGCGCCAGCAGCTCCCACGTGCTACTAGCGGGAGGCGAGCAGTTCTTC

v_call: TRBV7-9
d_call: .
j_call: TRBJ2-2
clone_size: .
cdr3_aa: CTSSFGRGQHTGELFF
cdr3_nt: TGTACCAGCAGCTTTGGCAGGGGTCAGCACACCGGGGAGCTGTTTTTT

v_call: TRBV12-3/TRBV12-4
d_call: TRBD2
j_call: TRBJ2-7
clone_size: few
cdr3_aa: CASRLGASGREQYF
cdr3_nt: TGTGCCAGCAGGCTCGGGGCTAGCGGGCGTGAGCAGTACTTC

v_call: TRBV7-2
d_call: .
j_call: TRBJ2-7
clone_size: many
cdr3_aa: CASSSWTGSTYEQYF
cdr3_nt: TGTGCCAGCAGCTCCTGGACTGGATCTACCTACGAGCAGTACTTC